These T cell receptor beta chains were read from a single sample in a study of T cells in Graves' hyperthyroidism and ophthalmopathy. TCRdb redid the calling of the multiplex PCR reads with MiXCR, one entry per CDR3 protein. The profile shows approximately 380,000 distinct CDR3 sequences, roughly 19% of them singletons. Sequencing was carried out using blood. These receptors were obtained from a woman younger than 30 with Graves' hyperthyroidism. Both conserved end residues are trimmed from each CDR3. The size field is filled for only some rows; it gives once, few, many or a size class.

TRBJ1-1 | TRBV28 | few | ASSLSGQLNTEAF
TRBJ1-2 | TRBV12-3/TRBV12-4 | NA | ASSSGGARYGYT
TRBJ2-5 | TRBV5-1 | many | ASSLGLAGGPETQY
TRBJ2-7 | TRBV6-1 | NA | ASRRSRGGFGYEQY
TRBJ1-5 | TRBV12-3/TRBV12-4 | many | ASTRGVGQPQH
TRBJ1-1 | TRBV5-8 | few | ASSRGRGWFEAF
TRBJ2-5 | TRBV2 | many | ASSENGQERETQY
TRBJ1-1 | TRBV20-1 | many | SARAGWSTEAF
TRBJ1-5 | TRBV6-2/TRBV6-3 | once | AAGGKGDQPQH
TRBJ1-2 | TRBV9 | many | ASSVSGTGALRLFGYT
TRBJ2-2 | TRBV5-6 | few | ASSFAGAAELF
TRBJ2-7 | TRBV11-2 | many | ASSLKVGTGNYEQY
TRBJ1-2 | TRBV7-9 | many | ASSSDKGYGYT
TRBJ2-5 | TRBV10-3 | NA | AIPPGTPLLAGTARETQY
TRBJ2-7 | TRBV27 | NA | ASTSSGPYERY
TRBJ2-1 | TRBV3-1 | NA | ASSPGTSGGWVMRQF
TRBJ1-1 | TRBV6-1 | NA | ASLEDRMNTEAF
TRBJ2-7 | TRBV28 | many | ASSPRGTGVEQY
TRBJ1-2 | TRBV7-2 | many | ASSPRTGYSGYT
TRBJ2-5 | TRBV11-2 | many | ASSLAGRVQETQY
TRBJ1-1 | TRBV20-1 | many | SAPRGSRTEAF
TRBJ1-6 | TRBV7-6 | few | ASSSGPPGPLH
TRBJ2-5 | TRBV6-1 | few | ASSLDSTQY
TRBJ2-3 | TRBV9 | NA | ASSTGQGAGDTQY
TRBJ1-2 | TRBV7-9 | many | ASSSRGEGYT
TRBJ1-1 | TRBV29-1 | many | SAALIGRGFSNTEAF
TRBJ1-5 | TRBV4-1 | many | ASSQVENSNQPQH
TRBJ2-5 | TRBV19 | many | ASSTLPGQNQETQY
TRBJ1-2 | TRBV6-1 | many | ASSKDLARGYT
TRBJ1-5 | TRBV4-1 | many | ASSQDPRSRLSNQPQH
TRBJ2-5 | TRBV6-2/TRBV6-3 | many | ASSPDWSTQY
TRBJ2-5 | TRBV5-6 | many | ASRHQGGRIQETQY
TRBJ1-6 | TRBV11-1 | few | ASSFQSYNSPLH
TRBJ2-5 | TRBV11-2 | many | ASSLYPASGQETQY
TRBJ1-5 | TRBV6-2/TRBV6-3 | NA | ASSYHVLELGSNQPQH
TRBJ2-1 | TRBV11-2 | few | ASSFGTFYNEQF
TRBJ1-5 | TRBV4-1 | many | ASSTYRGQDQPQH
TRBJ2-6 | TRBV12-3/TRBV12-4 | many | ASSSNGGTGISGANVLT
TRBJ2-2 | TRBV6-4 | many | ASSEGRTGELF
TRBJ1-1 | TRBV6-1 | many | ASRKGFGAF
TRBJ1-1 | TRBV12-5 | few | ASGSRASNTEAF
TRBJ1-1 | TRBV18 | many | ASSPPQGLNTEAF
TRBJ1-3 | TRBV28 | NA | ASNLPGGNTIY
TRBJ1-2 | TRBV6-5 | many | ASSPETNYGYT
TRBJ2-7 | TRBV15 | NA | ATSGTGPTGPSYEQY
TRBJ1-2 | TRBV6-5 | many | ASSYSTSAGTNYGYT
TRBJ1-6 | TRBV6-1 | NA | ASSDTKGHYNSPLH
TRBJ1-1 | TRBV9 | NA | ASSVGGVGNTEAF